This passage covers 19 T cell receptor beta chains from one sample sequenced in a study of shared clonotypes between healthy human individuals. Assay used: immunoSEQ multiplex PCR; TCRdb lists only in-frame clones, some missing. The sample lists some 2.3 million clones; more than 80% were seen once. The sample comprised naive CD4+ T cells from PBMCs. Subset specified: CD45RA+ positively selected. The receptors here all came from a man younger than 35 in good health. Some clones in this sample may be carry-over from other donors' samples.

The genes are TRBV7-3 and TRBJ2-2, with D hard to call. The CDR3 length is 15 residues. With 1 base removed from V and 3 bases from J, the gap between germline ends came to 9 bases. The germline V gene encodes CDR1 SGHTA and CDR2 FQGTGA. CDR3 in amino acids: CASSLSRAYTGELFF. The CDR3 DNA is TGTGCCAGCAGCTTAAGCCGGGCCTACACCGGGGAGCTGTTTTTT.

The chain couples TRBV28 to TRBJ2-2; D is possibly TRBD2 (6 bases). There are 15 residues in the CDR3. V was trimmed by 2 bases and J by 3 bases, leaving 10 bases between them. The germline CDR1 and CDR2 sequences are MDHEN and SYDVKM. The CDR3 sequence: CASSLSREYTGELFF. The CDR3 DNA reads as TGTGCCAGCAGTTTAAGTCGGGAGTACACCGGGGAGCTGTTTTTT.

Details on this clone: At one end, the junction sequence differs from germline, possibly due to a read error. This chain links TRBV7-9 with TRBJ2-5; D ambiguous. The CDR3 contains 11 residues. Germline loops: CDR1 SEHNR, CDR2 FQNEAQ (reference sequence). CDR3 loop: CASSQREAQYF. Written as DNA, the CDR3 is TGTGCCAGCAGCCAGAGAGAGGCCCAGTACTTC.

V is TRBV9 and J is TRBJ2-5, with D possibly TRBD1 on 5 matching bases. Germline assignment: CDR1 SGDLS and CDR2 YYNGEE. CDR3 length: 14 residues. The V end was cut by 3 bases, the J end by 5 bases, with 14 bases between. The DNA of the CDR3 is TGTGCCAGCAGCGCCGACAGTGGAGATGAGACCCAGTACTTC. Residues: CASSADSGDETQYF.

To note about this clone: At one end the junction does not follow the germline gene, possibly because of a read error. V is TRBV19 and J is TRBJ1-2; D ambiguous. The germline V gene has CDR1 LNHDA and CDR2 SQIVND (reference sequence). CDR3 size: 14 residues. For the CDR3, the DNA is TGTGCCAGTACTATACAACAGAGCAACTATGGCTACACCTTC. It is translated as CASTIQQSNYGYTF.

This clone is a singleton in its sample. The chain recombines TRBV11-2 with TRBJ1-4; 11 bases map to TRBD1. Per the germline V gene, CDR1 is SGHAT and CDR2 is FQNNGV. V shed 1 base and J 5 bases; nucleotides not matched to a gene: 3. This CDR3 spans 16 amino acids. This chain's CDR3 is CASSLGGTGGNEKLFF. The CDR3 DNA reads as TGTGCCAGCAGCTTAGGGGGGACAGGGGGAAATGAAAAACTGTTTTTT.

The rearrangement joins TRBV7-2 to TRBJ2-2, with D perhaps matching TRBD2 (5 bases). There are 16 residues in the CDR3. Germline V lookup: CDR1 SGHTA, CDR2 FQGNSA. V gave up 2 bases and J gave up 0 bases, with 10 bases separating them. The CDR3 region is CASSLNSAPNTGELFF. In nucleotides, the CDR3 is TGTGCCAGCAGCTTAAATAGCGCTCCGAACACCGGGGAGCTGTTTTTT.

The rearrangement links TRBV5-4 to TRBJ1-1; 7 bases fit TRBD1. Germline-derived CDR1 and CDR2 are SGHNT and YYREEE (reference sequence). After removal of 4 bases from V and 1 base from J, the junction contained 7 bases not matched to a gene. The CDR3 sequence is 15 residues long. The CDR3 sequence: CASSTGGTANTEAFF. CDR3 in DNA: TGTGCCAGCAGCACGGGGGGGACAGCGAACACTGAAGCTTTCTTT.

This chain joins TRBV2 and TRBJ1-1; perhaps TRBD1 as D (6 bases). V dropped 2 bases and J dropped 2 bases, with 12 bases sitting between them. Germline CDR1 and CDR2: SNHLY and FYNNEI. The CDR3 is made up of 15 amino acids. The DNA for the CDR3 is TGTGCCAGCAGTGAATATGGGGGCCCTAACACTGAAGCTTTCTTT. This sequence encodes CASSEYGGPNTEAFF.

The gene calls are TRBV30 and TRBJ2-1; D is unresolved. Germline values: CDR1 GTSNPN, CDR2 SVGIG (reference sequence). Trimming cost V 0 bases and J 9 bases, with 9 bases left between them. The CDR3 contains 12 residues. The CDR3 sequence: CAWSVPLVEQFF. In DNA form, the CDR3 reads TGTGCCTGGAGTGTCCCCTTGGTTGAGCAGTTCTTC. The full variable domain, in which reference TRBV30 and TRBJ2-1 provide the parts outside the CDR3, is SQTIHQWPATLVQPVGSPLSLECTVEGTSNPNLYWYRQAAGRGLQLLFYSVGIGQISSEVPQNLSASRPQDRQFILSSKKLLLSDSGFYLCAWSVPLVEQFFGPGTRLTVL.

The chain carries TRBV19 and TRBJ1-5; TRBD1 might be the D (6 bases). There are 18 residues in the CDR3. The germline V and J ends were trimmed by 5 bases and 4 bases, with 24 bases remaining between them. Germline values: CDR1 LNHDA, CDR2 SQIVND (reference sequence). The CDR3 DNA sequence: TGTGCCAGTAGTCCCAAAGGGGGGTGGGTTTCGGGGAATCAGCCCCAGCATTTT. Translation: CASSPKGGWVSGNQPQHF.

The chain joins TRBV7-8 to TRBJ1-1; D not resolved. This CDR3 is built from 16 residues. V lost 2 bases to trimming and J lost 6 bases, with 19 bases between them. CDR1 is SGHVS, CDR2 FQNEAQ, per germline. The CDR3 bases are TGTGCCAGCAGCTTAAAACCGACGGTAGCGGGCCCTGAAGCTTTCTTT. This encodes CASSLKPTVAGPEAFF.

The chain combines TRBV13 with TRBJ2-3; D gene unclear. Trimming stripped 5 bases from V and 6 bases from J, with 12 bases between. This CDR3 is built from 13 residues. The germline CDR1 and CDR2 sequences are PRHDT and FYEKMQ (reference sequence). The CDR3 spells CASSGIGFDTQYF. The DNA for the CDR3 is TGTGCCAGCAGCGGGATAGGGTTCGATACGCAGTATTTT.

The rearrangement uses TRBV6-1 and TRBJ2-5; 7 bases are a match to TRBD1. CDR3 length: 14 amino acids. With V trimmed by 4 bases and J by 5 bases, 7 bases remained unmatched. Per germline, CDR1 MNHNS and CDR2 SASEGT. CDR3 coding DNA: TGTGCCAGCAGTGCACAGGGGCCCCCGGAGACCCAGTACTTC. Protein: CASSAQGPPETQYF.

CDR3 DNA: TGTGCCACATCGCCCGACTCCTACAATGAGCAGTTCTTC. Translated, it gives CATSPDSYNEQFF. The chain employs TRBV6-1 and TRBJ2-1; D gene uncertain. This CDR3 comprises 13 residues. Per germline, CDR1 MNHNS and CDR2 SASEGT. Between the trimmed V and J ends, which lost 10 bases and 0 bases, there was a span of 10 bases.

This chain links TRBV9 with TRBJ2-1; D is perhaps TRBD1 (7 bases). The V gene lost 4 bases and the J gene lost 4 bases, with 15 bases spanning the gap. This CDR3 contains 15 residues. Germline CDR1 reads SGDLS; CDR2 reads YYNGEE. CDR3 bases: TGTGCCAGCAGCTTTGGCGGGACAGCATACAATGAGCAGTTCTTC. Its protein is CASSFGGTAYNEQFF.

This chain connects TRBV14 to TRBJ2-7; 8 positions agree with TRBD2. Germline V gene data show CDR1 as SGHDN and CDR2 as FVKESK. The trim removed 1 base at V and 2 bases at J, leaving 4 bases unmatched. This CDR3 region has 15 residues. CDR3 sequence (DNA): TGTGCCAGCAGCCAAGGTCGGGGGGGGCCCTACGAGCAGTACTTC. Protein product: CASSQGRGGPYEQYF.

This chain's CDR3 is CASQGYGNTIYF. In nucleotides, the CDR3 is TGTGCCAGCCAGGGGTACGGAAACACCATATATTTT. This chain joins TRBV9 and TRBJ1-3; perhaps TRBD1 as D (6 bases). CDR1 SGDLS and CDR2 YYNGEE come from the germline V gene. Trimming removed 7 bases from V and 4 bases from J, with 9 bases in between. The CDR3 length is 12 residues. Looking up the rest from reference TRBV9 and TRBJ1-3 gives the full variable domain: DSGVTQTPKHLITATGQRVTLRCSPRSGDLSVYWYQQSLDQGLQFLIQYYNGEERAKGNILERFSAQQFPDLHSELNLSSLELGDSALYFCASQGYGNTIYFGEGSWLTVV.

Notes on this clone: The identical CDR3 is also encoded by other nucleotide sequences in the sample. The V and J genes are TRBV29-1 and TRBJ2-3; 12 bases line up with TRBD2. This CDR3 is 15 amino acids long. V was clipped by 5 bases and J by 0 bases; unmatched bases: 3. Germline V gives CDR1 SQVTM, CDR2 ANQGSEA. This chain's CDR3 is CSVTGTSGSTDTQYF. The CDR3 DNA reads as TGCAGCGTTACCGGGACTAGCGGGAGCACAGATACGCAGTATTTT.